This paragraph reports one T cell receptor beta chain. No antigen is known for it. The sample originates from a study of blood T cells in healthy people across ages. Study results and caveats: Getting older went along with TCR beta diversity per million T cells dropping roughly linearly.

Germline CDR1 MNHEY, CDR2 SVGAGI. V was trimmed by 5 bases and J by 2 bases, leaving 12 bases between them. CDR3 length equals 14 residues. A second roughly 6 to 12 cycle PCR used barcoded and J-beta primers. TCRdb recomputed calls from the 5' RACE reads with MiXCR, one row per CDR3 protein. The sample includes hundreds of thousands of distinct CDR3 sequences, about a fifth of them seen just once. This sequence originates from a man between 65 and 79 years old in good health. Material for sequencing was blood. This chain uses TRBV6-5 with TRBJ2-5; D is tentatively TRBD1 or TRBD2 (6 bases each). CDR3 loop: CASSEGGLQETQYF. CDR3 coding DNA: TGTGCCAGCAGTGAAGGGGGGCTTCAAGAGACCCAGTACTTC.